These T cell receptor beta chains were read from a single sample in a study of regulatory T cells in long-lasting Graves disease. One entry per CDR3 protein, called by TCRdb with MiXCR from the multiplex PCR reads. The repertoire includes some 330,000 distinct CDR3 sequences, around 23% of them detected once, and 25% to 30% sits in the top ten. Sequencing was performed on peripheral blood mononuclear cells (PBMCs), taken when the disease was refractory, from a patient treated with antithyroid drugs. The receptors were sampled from a woman aged 40 to 50 with Graves disease. CDR3s include the opening cysteine and the closing phenylalanine or tryptophan. The order of the fields is clone size, J gene, D gene, V gene, CDR3 length, CDR3 protein, CDR3 DNA. A D gene is named only where the DNA matches it firmly. Clone size is given for some rows only: seen once, a few or many times, or a class if the clone is expanded.

many,TRBJ1-5,-,TRBV10-3,13,CAISDYSNQPQHF,TGTGCCATCAGCGACTACAGCAATCAGCCCCAGCATTTT
many,TRBJ2-7,-,TRBV28,14,CASSRTAYSYEQYF,TGTGCCAGCAGTCGGACAGCCTACTCCTACGAGCAGTACTTC
-,TRBJ2-1,-,TRBV19,14,CASSSTDSYNEQFF,TGTGCCAGTAGTAGCACAGACAGCTACAATGAGCAGTTCTTC
many,TRBJ2-7,-,TRBV28,14,CASSPFPPWGEQYF,TGTGCCAGCAGTCCCTTTCCACCTTGGGGCGAGCAGTACTTC
many,TRBJ1-1,TRBD1,TRBV11-2,14,CASSPGQGWTEAFF,TGTGCCAGCAGCCCCGGACAGGGTTGGACTGAAGCTTTCTTT
many,TRBJ1-2,-,TRBV2,14,CASSDIHSNYGYTF,TGTGCCAGCAGTGACATTCACAGTAACTATGGCTACACCTTC
-,TRBJ2-2,TRBD1,TRBV24-1,14,CATTGTGITGELFF,TGTGCCACAACCGGGACAGGGATCACCGGGGAGCTGTTTTTT
many,TRBJ1-1,-,TRBV5-1,12,CASSLLGTEAFF,TGTGCCAGCAGTTTACTGGGAACTGAAGCTTTCTTT
-,TRBJ2-7,-,TRBV19,15,CASSTPGTGIHEQYF,TGTGCCAGTAGTACACCGGGAACAGGGATCCACGAGCAGTACTTC
-,TRBJ2-7,TRBD2,TRBV6-2/TRBV6-3,15,CASSYAGGRRSEQYF,TGTGCCAGCAGTTACGCCGGCGGGAGGAGGAGCGAGCAGTACTTC